The source of this T cell receptor (beta chain) is a study of T cell repertoires in cytomegalovirus infection (dated by TCRdb to about 2019). Background for the entire study: Recently identified HLA-C-restricted CMV epitopes, whose presentation resists viral immunomodulation, were targeted by peptide stimulations together with well-studied HLA-B-restricted epitopes. Donor HLA type was relevant to the analysis, as public TCR beta signatures indicated carriage of CMV infection together with the matching HLA type.

CDR1 SQVTM and CDR2 ANQGSEA are derived from the germline V gene. The CDR3 measures 13 amino acids from cysteine to phenylalanine. Only the CDR3 portion is preserved as DNA: 39 bases, with reading frame beginning at the first base. Deletion took 0 bases off V and 0 bases off J, with a span of 5 bases between the germline ends. On this clonotype: The specificity of this receptor is unknown. Base qualities are not provided; no much larger clone lies one nucleotide away.

Taken with the paper, the label for treatment or condition translates to: in vitro stimulation with specific CMV peptide epitopes to enrich CMV-specific T cells. The reads were generated on an Illumina HiSeq 1500. TCRdb itself trimmed the public reads at Q25 with fastp, ran MiXCR and retained productive beta chains. Identical CDR3 protein sequences are pooled into one entry, listed with their most common genes and DNA. For this sample the table gives around 710,000 distinct CDR3 sequences, of which 29% were detected only once. The ten largest account for roughly 13% of the sample. Results the study describes overall, beyond this receptor: In both this cohort and an independent cohort of several hundred donors, the cumulative frequency of public TCR beta family members distinguished carriers of CMV infection plus the relevant HLA type. In the ex vivo response, HLA-C-restricted CMV-specific TCR beta clonotypes were dominant, and in two of eight donors the single most frequent clonotype came from this HLA-C-restricted group.

The sample was cultured CD8+ T cells from PBMCs, taken from culture after CMV antigen stimulation. The origin of this receptor is a human donor in good health (CMV status not recorded). Some clones in this sample may be carry-over from other donors' samples. The chain is made from TRBV29-1 and TRBJ1-2, with no reliable assignment of the D segment. The DNA is TGCAGCGTTGAAGACGGGTCTAACTATGGCTACACCTTC. The translation is CSVEDGSNYGYTF.